Below, 5 T cell receptor beta chains from the same sample are listed, as sequenced in a study of T cells in Graves' hyperthyroidism and ophthalmopathy. What was amplified from RNA transcripts were TCR beta CDR3 regions. Primed by the HTBI set, a first-round RT-PCR was run on the TCR CDR3. TCRdb reprocessed the multiplex PCR reads via MiXCR and lists one record per CDR3 protein. The sample holds fewer than 40,000 distinct CDR3 sequences; around 50% are singletons and the top ten take 15% to 20%. Sequenced material: blood. These receptors originate from a man between 35 and 55 years old with Graves' ophthalmopathy.

This clonotype was seen at least ten times. The genes are TRBV9 and TRBJ2-1; 7 bases line up with TRBD1. The CDR3 totals 16 residues. Germline loops: CDR1 SGDLS, CDR2 YYNGEE. Trimming took 3 bases from V and 0 from J; bases not matched to a gene: 6. In nucleotides, the CDR3 is TGTGCCAGCAGCGGGAGATCAGGGGGCTCCTACAATGAGCAGTTCTTC. Amino acid sequence: CASSGRSGGSYNEQFF.

The rearrangement links TRBV19 to TRBJ2-1, with D maybe TRBD2 (6 bases). Germline V lookup: CDR1 LNHDA, CDR2 SQIVND (reference sequence). V was clipped by 8 bases and J by 4 bases, with 18 bases between them. This CDR3 has 15 residues. This CDR3 is CASRGGANLYNEQFF. The CDR3, as DNA: TGTGCCAGTCGGGGAGGCGCCAACCTTTACAATGAGCAGTTCTTC.

The chain carries TRBV24-1 and TRBJ2-7, with D perhaps matching TRBD1 (5 bases). Trimming shortened V by 3 bases and J by 5 bases, and 13 bases separated the two germline ends. This CDR3 is 14 amino acids long. Germline CDR1 KGHDR, CDR2 SFDVKD. CDR3 loop: CATSDATDAHEQYF. CDR3 nucleotide sequence: TGTGCCACCAGTGATGCGACAGATGCCCACGAGCAGTACTTC.

This clonotype has a count of ten or more. V usage is TRBV20-1 and J usage is TRBJ2-5; unclear D gene. V was pared by 6 bases and J by 1 base, with 6 bases between. The germline gives CDR1 DFQATT, CDR2 SNEGSKA (reference sequence). The CDR3 loop spans 11 amino acids. In DNA form, the CDR3 reads TGCAGTGCGGCGTTCCAAGAGACCCAGTACTTC. Amino acid sequence: CSAAFQETQYF.

This sequence joins TRBV11-1 and TRBJ1-5; D perhaps matches TRBD1 (5 bases). CDR1 is SGHAT and CDR2 is FQDESV in the germline V gene (reference sequence). This CDR3 is built from 12 residues. V lost 3 bases and J lost 11, with 11 bases in between. The CDR3 region has the DNA TGTGCCAGCAGCTTGGGGCATGAGACCCAGCATTTT. It yields the protein CASSLGHETQHF.